The 30 T cell receptor beta chains below all came from one sample that was sequenced in a study of blood T cell repertoires in COVID-19. TCRdb keeps only in-frame clones here, not all; method: immunoSEQ multiplex PCR. The data hold 250,000 to 300,000 clones, with roughly 85% observed a single time. Sequencing was done on a sample of peripheral blood. These receptors were taken from a man between 60 and 70 years old who had recovered from COVID-19.

This chain connects TRBV7-9 to TRBJ1-5; tentative D call: TRBD1 (5 bases). Germline values: CDR1 SEHNR, CDR2 FQNEAQ (reference sequence). This CDR3 region has 16 residues. With 4 bases removed from V and 1 base from J, the gap between germline ends came to 14 bases. CDR3 in amino acids: CASSSGAGGSNQPQHF. For the CDR3, the DNA is TGTGCCAGCAGCTCCGGGGCGGGAGGGAGCAATCAGCCCCAGCATTTT. Filled out from reference TRBV7-9 and TRBJ1-5, the complete variable domain reads DTGVSQNPRHKITKRGQNVTFRCDPISEHNRLYWYRQTLGQGPEFLTYFQNEAQLEKSRLLSDRFSAERPKGSFSTLEIQRTEQGDSAMYLCASSSGAGGSNQPQHFGDGTRLSIL.

This clone was seen once. This chain links TRBV5-4 with TRBJ2-5, with TRBD2 matching 9 bases. The V gene's germline CDR1 is SGHNT and CDR2 YYREEE (reference sequence). V lost 0 bases, J lost 0 bases, and 6 bases stayed unmatched. The CDR3 is made up of 17 amino acids. DNA for the CDR3: TGTGCCAGCAGCTTGGATCTGCGGGGGGGGTACCAAGAGACCCAGTACTTC. This encodes CASSLDLRGGYQETQYF.

The rearrangement joins TRBV2 to TRBJ1-5, with unresolved D. The CDR3 spans 14 residues. CDR1 is SNHLY and CDR2 is FYNNEI in the germline V gene. The germline V and J ends were trimmed by 2 bases and 4 bases, with 9 bases remaining between them. CDR3 residues: CASSEQKENQPQHF. CDR3 bases: TGTGCCAGCAGTGAACAAAAGGAGAATCAGCCCCAGCATTTT.

The chain joins TRBV5-1 to TRBJ2-3, with 10 bases lining up with TRBD1. V shed 4 bases, J shed 7 bases, and the junction held 15 bases outside the gene matches. CDR3 length equals 17 residues. Germline CDR1 and CDR2: SGHRS and YFSETQ. Here the CDR3 reads CASSPGNDRGRRYTQYF. DNA of the CDR3: TGCGCCAGCAGCCCCGGGAACGACAGGGGGCGTCGGTATACGCAGTATTTT.

This clone appeared once. The V gene is TRBV2, the J gene TRBJ2-4; maybe TRBD2 (6 bases). Trimming removed 2 bases at V and 3 bases at J, with 8 bases between. Per the germline V gene, CDR1 is SNHLY and CDR2 is FYNNEI. CDR3 length: 14 residues. CDR3 protein: CASSEKRVKNIQYF. The CDR3, as DNA: TGTGCCAGCAGTGAAAAGCGGGTCAAAAACATTCAGTACTTC.

The rearrangement links TRBV5-1 to TRBJ2-5; 10 bases line up with TRBD2. V gave up 0 bases and J gave up 5 bases; unmatched junction bases: 10. There are 17 residues in the CDR3. Germline loops: CDR1 SGHRS, CDR2 YFSETQ. CDR3 amino acids: CASSLGMIAGGRETQYF. In nucleotides, the CDR3 is TGCGCCAGCAGCTTGGGGATGATAGCGGGAGGTCGGGAGACCCAGTACTTC.

The V and J genes are TRBV18 and TRBJ2-2; 8 nucleotides line up with TRBD1. J gave up 1 base and V 4 bases, and 2 bases lay outside the gene matches. This CDR3 region has 15 residues. Germline V CDR1 and CDR2: KGHSH, LQKENI. Written as DNA, the CDR3 is TGTGCCAGCTCACTCGGACAGGGGAACACCGGGGAGCTGTTTTTT. It translates to CASSLGQGNTGELFF.

The CDR3 spells CASSVEFSSQYF. In DNA, the CDR3 is TGTGCCAGCAGCGTAGAGTTTAGTTCGCAGTATTTT. This rearrangement joins TRBV9 to TRBJ2-3; D not resolved. Trimming left V 0 bases short and J 10 bases short, with 9 bases between. The CDR3 contains 12 residues. CDR1 SGDLS and CDR2 YYNGEE come from the germline V gene.

The chain recombines TRBV7-9 with TRBJ2-2, with D tentatively TRBD2 (5 bases). Germline assignment: CDR1 SEHNR and CDR2 FQNEAQ (reference sequence). Trimming left V 0 bases short and J 8 bases short, with 10 bases between. This CDR3 contains 14 residues. This chain's CDR3 is CASSLAREGGELFF. Written as DNA, the CDR3 is TGTGCCAGCAGCTTAGCCCGGGAAGGAGGGGAGCTGTTTTTT.

The V and J genes are TRBV18 and TRBJ1-2; D unresolved. The ends were cut back, 1 base at V and 1 base at J, with 10 bases in the middle. Germline-derived CDR1 and CDR2 are KGHSH and LQKENI. The CDR3 spans 15 residues. CDR3 residues: CASSPRGGSNYGYTF. The DNA for the CDR3 is TGTGCCAGCTCACCACGGGGAGGGAGTAACTATGGCTACACCTTC. Together with reference TRBV18 and TRBJ1-2, the CDR3 gives the full variable domain: NAGVMQNPRHLVRRRGQEARLRCSPMKGHSHVYWYRQLPEEGLKFMVYLQKENIIDESGMPKERFSAEFPKEGPSILRIQQVVRGDSAAYFCASSPRGGSNYGYTFGSGTRLTVV.

This clone was counted a single time. This chain links TRBV28 with TRBJ2-2, with TRBD1 matching over 8 bases. This CDR3 has 13 amino acids. From germline, CDR1 is MDHEN and CDR2 SYDVKM. V gave up 10 bases and J gave up 7 bases; unmatched junction bases: 8. The CDR3 is CANQGQVGGELFF. In nucleotides, the CDR3 is TGTGCCAACCAGGGACAGGTGGGCGGGGAGCTGTTTTTT.

The chain links TRBV7-2 to TRBJ2-1, with D uncertain. Trimming cost V 5 bases and J 6 bases, with 8 bases left between them. The CDR3 extends over 12 amino acids. The germline gives CDR1 SGHTA, CDR2 FQGNSA. Here the CDR3 DNA reads TGTGCCAGCAGCCCCCCGAGCAATGAGCAGTTCTTC. This translates into CASSPPSNEQFF.

This clone appeared a single time. This chain joins TRBV5-8 and TRBJ2-3, with 7 nucleotides matching TRBD1. The trim removed 0 bases at V and 2 bases at J, leaving 6 bases unmatched. The germline CDR1 and CDR2 sequences are SGHTS and YDEGEE. The CDR3 has 16 amino acids. The CDR3 nucleotides are TGTGCCAGCAGCTTGGGGTTTGGGACAGACACAGATACGCAGTATTTT. Residues: CASSLGFGTDTDTQYF.

The chain carries TRBV6-5 and TRBJ1-2; D might be TRBD1 (5 bases). The CDR3 loop spans 14 amino acids. Germline V CDR1 and CDR2: MNHEY, SVGAGI. The V gene lost 3 bases and the J gene lost 8 bases, with 16 bases spanning the gap. CDR3: CASSYFGGGGGYTF. CDR3 bases: TGTGCCAGCAGTTATTTTGGTGGGGGAGGAGGCTACACCTTC.

The rearrangement joins TRBV28 to TRBJ1-1; D ambiguous. The V and J ends lost 6 bases and 3 bases respectively, with 8 bases between them. Germline CDR1 MDHEN, CDR2 SYDVKM. This CDR3 contains 12 residues. DNA of the CDR3: TGTGCCAGCAGCCGGTCTTACACTGAAGCTTTCTTT. It is translated as CASSRSYTEAFF.

This rearrangement joins TRBV6-5 to TRBJ2-1; 10 positions match TRBD2. This CDR3 comprises 14 residues. The trim removed 4 bases at V and 9 bases at J, leaving 6 bases unmatched. Per germline, CDR1 MNHEY and CDR2 SVGAGI. The CDR3 sequence is CASSFLAGVGEQFF. Here the CDR3 DNA reads TGTGCCAGCAGTTTCCTAGCGGGAGTCGGTGAGCAGTTCTTC.

V is TRBV2 and J is TRBJ2-1, with 8 positions matching TRBD1. Germline CDR1 and CDR2: SNHLY and FYNNEI. The ends lost 6 bases at V and 7 bases at J; junction bases unmatched: 8. The CDR3 has 14 residues. CDR3 in DNA: TGTGCCAGCAGACCGGGACAGGTTAGGAATGAGCAGTTCTTC. It encodes CASRPGQVRNEQFF.

This chain connects TRBV12-3 or TRBV12-4 to TRBJ2-3, with D possibly being TRBD2 (5 bases). The CDR3 consists of 13 residues. V lost 7 bases, J lost 2 bases, and 10 bases lay in between. The CDR3 sequence is CASKRSPTDTQYF. DNA of the CDR3: TGTGCCAGCAAGCGGAGCCCCACAGATACGCAGTATTTT.

The chain combines TRBV29-1 with TRBJ1-2; no definite D call. The CDR3 has 13 amino acids. Looked up from germline, CDR1 is SQVTM and CDR2 is ANQGSEA. The CDR3: CSIPRVSSYGYTF. The CDR3, as DNA: TGCAGTATCCCCCGGGTGTCCAGCTATGGCTACACCTTC.

This clone was observed a single time. The chain couples TRBV24-1 to TRBJ2-6, with D possibly matching TRBD2 (7 bases). V was pared by 3 bases and J by 2 bases, with 13 bases between. The germline V gene has CDR1 KGHDR and CDR2 SFDVKD. The CDR3 is 17 residues long. The CDR3 loop is CATSDGGAGAGANVLTF. CDR3 DNA: TGTGCCACCAGTGATGGGGGGGCAGGGGCTGGGGCCAACGTCCTGACTTTC.

V is TRBV30 and J is TRBJ2-7; 7 bases match TRBD2. The CDR3 spans 12 residues. Germline trimming cut 6 bases from V and 0 bases from J; bases unmatched to any gene: 2. CDR1 GTSNPN and CDR2 SVGIG come from the germline V gene (reference sequence). CDR3 coding DNA: TGTGCCTGCGGGGGGAACTCCTACGAGCAGTACTTC. Translating gives CACGGNSYEQYF.

The chain is built from TRBV20-1 and TRBJ2-3; D is undetermined. The V and J ends lost 5 bases and 6 bases respectively, with 9 bases between them. Germline V gene lookup returns CDR1 DFQATT and CDR2 SNEGSKA (reference sequence). The CDR3 consists of 11 residues. CDR3: CSADLGDTQYF. CDR3 DNA sequence: TGCAGTGCTGACCTCGGGGATACGCAGTATTTT.

This chain uses TRBV21-1 with TRBJ1-6; TRBD1, the table's D call, lacks a check against the DNA. TRBV21-1 is termed a pseudogene. The CDR3 sequence is 17 residues long. The CDR3 bases are TGTGCCAGCAGCAAAGGCTGGGACAAAAATAAGAATTCACCCCTCCACTTT. Its protein is CASSKGWDKNKNSPLHF.

The gene calls are TRBV7-2 and TRBJ2-1; D gene unclear. Germline values: CDR1 SGHTA, CDR2 FQGNSA. Trimming pared 1 base from V and 9 bases from J, leaving 10 bases between. This CDR3 has 13 amino acids. The CDR3 DNA follows: TGTGCCAGCAGCTTAGGGGCATTTGGTGAGCAGTTCTTC. It is translated as CASSLGAFGEQFF.

The chain has TRBV10-1 and TRBJ2-7, with 8 bases that match TRBD2. Germline CDR1 and CDR2: WNHNN and SYGVQD (reference sequence). The CDR3 totals 15 residues. V was pared by 9 bases and J by 2 bases, with 12 bases of the junction left unmatched. CDR3 region: CARAPDSGAAYEQYF. The DNA of the CDR3 is TGCGCCAGAGCCCCGGATAGCGGGGCGGCCTACGAGCAGTACTTC.

The genes are TRBV4-1 and TRBJ2-2; the match to TRBD2 covers 8 bases. This CDR3 spans 16 amino acids. The ends lost 3 bases at V and 1 base at J; junction bases unmatched: 4. The germline V gene encodes CDR1 MGHRA and CDR2 YSYEKL. The CDR3: CASSQIAGQNTGELFF. The CDR3 nucleotides are TGCGCCAGCAGCCAGATAGCGGGGCAGAACACCGGGGAGCTGTTTTTT.

In its sample, this clone was seen once. This sequence joins TRBV19 and TRBJ2-2, with unresolved D. CDR3 length equals 12 residues. Germline V gene data show CDR1 as LNHDA and CDR2 as SQIVND (reference sequence). The germline V and J ends were trimmed by 3 bases and 7 bases, with 6 bases remaining between them. The CDR3 nucleotides are TGTGCCAGTAGTATGAGAGGCGGGGAGCTGTTTTTT. Its translation is CASSMRGGELFF.

The chain has TRBV30 and TRBJ1-2, with 7 bases matching TRBD1. V shed 1 base and J 4 bases; nucleotides not matched to a gene: 3. Per germline, CDR1 GTSNPN and CDR2 SVGIG (reference sequence). This CDR3 spans 13 amino acids. The CDR3 DNA reads as TGTGCCTGGAGTGACAGGGGCCTCTATGGCTACACCTTC. Its protein is CAWSDRGLYGYTF.

The chain recombines TRBV30 with TRBJ1-4; TRBD1 matches 9 bases. The CDR3 covers 16 residues. V lost 1 base and J lost 4; bases outside the gene matches: 7. Germline V gives CDR1 GTSNPN, CDR2 SVGIG (reference sequence). The CDR3 region is CAWSAQGQGFNEKLFF. CDR3 sequence (DNA): TGTGCCTGGAGTGCCCAAGGACAGGGGTTTAATGAAAAACTGTTTTTT.

J is TRBJ2-5 and V is TRBV21-1; TRBD2, the table's D call, lacks a check against the DNA. TRBV21-1 counts as a pseudogene. This CDR3 has 14 amino acids. The CDR3 protein is CASSKKRGRDPQYF. CDR3 nucleotides: TGTGCCAGCAGCAAAAAGAGAGGGAGGGATCCCCAGTACTTC.